This TCR beta chain was found in a study of Ad26.COV2.S vaccination and SARS-CoV-2 variants. This sample's treatment: some 20 received Ad26.COV2.S at low or high dose, single or two shots; several received placebo; per-sample allocation not given. Vaccine and placebo recipients were sampled on day 63 after the first injection. As for this clone: No antigen is known for it.

The CDR3 is 15 residues long. V lost 0 bases and J lost 12, with 15 bases in between. Germline V gives CDR1 MNHEY, CDR2 SVGEGT. The assay was immunoSEQ multiplex PCR, and TCRdb's table has in-frame clones only and misses some. Of 450,000 to 550,000 clones in the sample, nearly 90% were seen once. General study findings and limits: Substantial breadth was reported for post-vaccination spike-specific CD8+ and CD4+ T cells.

The rearrangement uses TRBV6-2 or TRBV6-3 and TRBJ1-6; D uncertain. The sample was peripheral blood, taken in a trial of Ad26.COV2.S vaccine versus placebo. This clonotype was sampled from a person aged 18-60 years who received the Ad26.COV2.S COVID-19 vaccine or a placebo. The CDR3 nucleotides are TGTGCCAGCAGTTACTCGATGGGAGAGACACTACCCCTCCACTTT. This gives the protein CASSYSMGETLPLHF.